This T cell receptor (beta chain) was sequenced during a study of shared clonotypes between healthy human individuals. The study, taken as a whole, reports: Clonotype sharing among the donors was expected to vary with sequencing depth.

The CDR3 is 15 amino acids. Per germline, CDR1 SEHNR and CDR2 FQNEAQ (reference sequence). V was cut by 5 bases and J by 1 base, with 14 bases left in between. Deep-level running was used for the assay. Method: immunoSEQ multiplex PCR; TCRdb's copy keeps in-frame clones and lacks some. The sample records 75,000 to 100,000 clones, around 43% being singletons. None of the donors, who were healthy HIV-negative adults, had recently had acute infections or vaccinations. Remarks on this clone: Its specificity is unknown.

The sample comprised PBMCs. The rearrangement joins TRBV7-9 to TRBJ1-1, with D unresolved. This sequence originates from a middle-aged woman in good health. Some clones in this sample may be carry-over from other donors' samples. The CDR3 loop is CASSHHLRGNTEAFF. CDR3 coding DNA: TGTGCCAGCAGCCACCACCTTCGGGGGAACACTGAAGCTTTCTTT.